This T cell receptor beta chain originates from a study of regulatory T cells in long-lasting Graves disease. General study points: Thyroid tissue was not studied; only peripheral blood was.

Time point reported: persistent/refractory GD, antithyroid drugs over 5 years with positive TRAb. PBMC RNA was the source of the TCR library. The EDTA tubes were filled with about 9 milliliters of drawn peripheral blood. Germline CDR1 reads DFQATT; CDR2 reads SNEGSKA (reference sequence). The V end was cut by 0 bases, the J end by 1 base, with 12 bases between. This CDR3 has 15 amino acids. Investigators prepared the TCR beta libraries by applying iRepertoire HTBI primers and Arm-PCR of CDR3 regions. Original processing notes: Analysis of the samples identified 60 to 75 TRBV and 13 to 15 TRBJ segments. Each CDR3 protein gets one entry after TCRdb re-called the multiplex PCR reads with MiXCR. The V and J calls and clone size come from TCRdb's table, not from the authors' own analysis. In the table there are about 400,000 distinct CDR3 sequences, around 20% of which are singletons. In this sample, this clonotype turned up many times. The antigen is unknown.

This chain connects TRBV20-1 to TRBJ1-1, with a possible D match to TRBD1 (6 bases). The source was peripheral blood mononuclear cells (PBMCs), collected when the disease was refractory, from a patient treated with antithyroid drugs. The sequence came from a female donor with Graves disease. CDR3 protein: CSARDIGQPNTEAFF. Written as DNA, the CDR3 is TGCAGTGCTAGAGATATAGGACAGCCGAACACTGAAGCTTTCTTT.